The 9 T cell receptor beta chains below come from one sample, sequenced in a study of cytomegalovirus exposure and HLA in healthy donors listed by TCRdb under 2017. The library relied on the immunoSEQ multiplex PCR assay. For the multiplex PCR, a mixture combining 60 forward primers for TCR Vbeta segments and 13 reverse primers for TCR Jbeta segments was used. In its TCRdb copy, this immuneACCESS table keeps in-frame sequences only and misses some clones. Where compared with another copy, unresolved V genes explain less than half of these, and the others have no known cause. This sample has some 200,000 clones in its table, and 75% to 90% of those were observed once. The ten largest account for 1.6% of the sample. The sample comprised PBMCs. Every receptor here comes from a middle-aged man in good health and CMV-seronegative.

The chain combines TRBV5-1 with TRBJ1-2; a possible D gene is TRBD1 (5 bases). From germline, CDR1 is SGHRS and CDR2 YFSETQ. V was trimmed by 2 bases and J by 1 base, leaving 15 bases between them. The CDR3 extends over 16 amino acids. In nucleotides, the CDR3 is TGCGCCAGCAGCTTTGACCGGGACTCGCTTAACTATGGCTACACCTTC. It specifies CASSFDRDSLNYGYTF.

This clone was seen only once. The rearrangement links TRBV4-3 to TRBJ2-7; a weak D match, TRBD2 (6 bases). This CDR3 is 20 amino acids long. Germline V lookup: CDR1 LGHNA, CDR2 YSLEER. Trimming left V 0 bases short and J 6 bases short, with 30 bases between. CDR3 sequence: CASSQDQGSGDPTLTCEQYF. The DNA for the CDR3 is TGCGCCAGCAGCCAAGACCAAGGGTCGGGGGACCCAACTTTGACTTGCGAGCAGTACTTC.

The V gene is TRBV30, the J gene TRBJ2-2; D perhaps matches TRBD2 (5 bases). Germline CDR1 GTSNPN, CDR2 SVGIG (reference sequence). The CDR3 runs to 14 residues. V lost 3 bases to trimming and J lost 4 bases, with 12 bases between them. In nucleotides, the CDR3 is TGTGCCTGGAGGGCTCTAGCCGCCACCGGGGAGCTGTTTTTT. Translating gives CAWRALAATGELFF.

The rearrangement joins TRBV5-6 to TRBJ2-5, with 7 bases aligning to TRBD1. Germline-derived CDR1 and CDR2 are SGHDT and YYEEEE. The CDR3 runs to 14 residues. Losses at the gene ends were 3 bases for V and 5 bases for J; bases not matched to a gene: 7. DNA of the CDR3: TGTGCCAGCAGCTCCCTGGACAGGAGCGAGACCCAGTACTTC. It yields the protein CASSSLDRSETQYF.

The chain combines TRBV7-9 with TRBJ2-3, with no clear D. V dropped 1 base and J dropped 3 bases, with 11 bases sitting between them. There are 15 residues in the CDR3. The germline gives CDR1 SEHNR, CDR2 FQNEAQ (reference sequence). The CDR3 DNA follows: TGTGCCAGCAGCTTAGTCGCCCTCAGGACAGATACGCAGTATTTT. Residues: CASSLVALRTDTQYF.

V gene TRBV7-9 combines with J gene TRBJ2-7; D gene unclear. The CDR3 extends over 14 amino acids. The germline gives CDR1 SEHNR, CDR2 FQNEAQ (reference sequence). Trimming stripped 2 bases from V and 2 bases from J, with 10 bases between. The chain's CDR3 is CASSLQLNTYEQYF. The CDR3 coding sequence is TGTGCCAGCAGCTTACAACTCAATACCTACGAGCAGTACTTC.

This clone was found a few times. The chain joins TRBV15 to TRBJ1-2; D unclear. The CDR3 covers 15 residues. V was shortened by 6 bases and J by 6 bases, with 20 bases between the two germline ends. Germline CDR1 LNHNV, CDR2 YYDKDF (reference sequence). CDR3 DNA sequence: TGTGCCACCAGTGGAAAGGGTGGACTCCTCAATGGCTACACCTTC. It is translated as CATSGKGGLLNGYTF.

The rearrangement links TRBV19 to TRBJ1-5; TRBD1 matches 7 bases. The germline CDR1 and CDR2 sequences are LNHDA and SQIVND (reference sequence). With V trimmed by 7 bases and J by 2 bases, 8 bases remained unmatched. This CDR3 has 15 residues. The CDR3 is CASIQNDRGNQPQHF. CDR3 DNA: TGTGCCAGTATCCAAAACGACAGGGGCAATCAGCCCCAGCATTTT. Variable domain in full (rest from reference TRBV19 and TRBJ1-5): DGGITQSPKYLFRKEGQNVTLSCEQNLNHDAMYWYRQDPGQGLRLIYYSQIVNDFQKGDIAEGYSVSREKKESFPLTVTSAQKNPTAFYLCASIQNDRGNQPQHFGDGTRLSIL.

The rearrangement joins TRBV5-1 to TRBJ1-2; tentatively, D is TRBD1 (5 bases). The CDR3 covers 13 residues. V gave up 9 bases and J gave up 4 bases, with 16 bases separating them. Germline V CDR1 and CDR2: SGHRS, YFSETQ. The CDR3: CATPMGRIYGYTF. The CDR3 bases are TGCGCCACCCCTATGGGGCGGATCTATGGCTACACCTTC.